The 18 T cell receptor beta chains below come from one sample, sequenced in a study of blood T cell repertoires in COVID-19. TCRdb's copy holds only in-frame clones and misses some; the assay was immunoSEQ multiplex PCR. Here the sample spans around 100,000 clones, approximately 91% being singletons. The sequencing input was peripheral blood. Receptors were obtained from a man aged 45-65 years with acute or convalescent COVID-19.

V and J are TRBV20-1 and TRBJ1-2, with D possibly TRBD1 on 6 matching bases. Germline assignment: CDR1 DFQATT and CDR2 SNEGSKA (reference sequence). CDR3 length: 15 residues. Trimming took 3 bases from V and 1 from J, leaving 15 bases between them. DNA of the CDR3: TGCAGTGCTAGTCCCCAGGGGATGTTTAACTATGGCTACACCTTC. Translation: CSASPQGMFNYGYTF.

The chain carries TRBV6-5 and TRBJ2-2, with TRBD1 matching 7 bases. From germline, CDR1 is MNHEY and CDR2 SVGAGI. The junction had 4 bases not matched to a gene; V was cut back by 1 base and J by 5 bases. This CDR3 has 15 amino acids. In DNA form, the CDR3 reads TGTGCCAGCAGTTACTTGACAGGGTCAACCGGGGAGCTGTTTTTT. Translating it yields CASSYLTGSTGELFF.

This chain uses TRBV6-1 with TRBJ1-1; D uncertain. Germline loops: CDR1 MNHNS, CDR2 SASEGT. The V end was cut by 5 bases, the J end by 5 bases, with 15 bases between. CDR3 size: 14 residues. CDR3 sequence (DNA): TGTGCCAGCAGTACCTCCCGGGGAGAAACTGAAGCTTTCTTT. Protein: CASSTSRGETEAFF.

The chain carries TRBV7-2 and TRBJ1-5; D gene unclear. CDR3 length: 15 residues. Looked up from germline, CDR1 is SGHTA and CDR2 is FQGNSA. V was pared by 3 bases and J by 0 bases, with 9 bases between. The CDR3 region has the DNA TGTGCCAGCAGCTTGGAGGATTTTAGCAATCAGCCCCAGCATTTT. As protein: CASSLEDFSNQPQHF.

The V and J genes are TRBV28 and TRBJ2-1; possibly TRBD2 for D (5 bases). This CDR3 contains 16 residues. The V gene lost 5 bases and the J gene lost 1 base, with 15 bases spanning the gap. Germline CDR1 is MDHEN and CDR2 is SYDVKM. This CDR3 reads CASSLRGWTSYNEQFF. DNA for the CDR3: TGTGCCAGCAGTCTGCGTGGATGGACTTCCTACAATGAGCAGTTCTTC.

V gene TRBV5-4 combines with J gene TRBJ2-1; 10 nucleotides line up with TRBD2. Germline V CDR1 and CDR2: SGHNT, YYREEE (reference sequence). There are 14 residues in the CDR3. J was trimmed by 6 bases and V by 4 bases; bases with no gene match: 4. This chain's CDR3 is CASSSGGAANEQFF. CDR3 coding DNA: TGTGCCAGCAGCAGCGGGGGGGCCGCCAATGAGCAGTTCTTC.

V is TRBV6-2 or TRBV6-3 and J is TRBJ2-3; weak D call: TRBD1 (6 bases). CDR1 and CDR2 from the germline V gene are MNHEY and SVGEGT. The V and J ends lost 2 bases and 0 bases respectively, with 9 bases between them. The CDR3 length is 15 residues. The CDR3 DNA reads TGTGCCAGCAGTTACGGGACAATAAGCACAGATACGCAGTATTTT. Translation gives CASSYGTISTDTQYF.

In this sample, this clone turned up once. The chain couples TRBV5-6 to TRBJ2-7, with TRBD1 identical over 8 bases. With V trimmed by 4 bases and J by 3 bases, 9 bases remained unmatched. The CDR3 extends over 15 amino acids. Per the germline V gene, CDR1 is SGHDT and CDR2 is YYEEEE. The CDR3 region is CASSIRDRPHYEQYF. The CDR3 region has the DNA TGTGCCAGCAGCATCCGGGACAGGCCCCACTACGAGCAGTACTTC.

This rearrangement joins TRBV7-6 to TRBJ2-5; a weak D match, TRBD1 (6 bases). Trimming pared 1 base from V and 4 bases from J, leaving 13 bases between. Germline V gene sequence: CDR1 SGHVS, CDR2 FNYEAQ. The CDR3 is made up of 15 amino acids. The chain's CDR3 is CASSLEDSLGETQYF. Here the CDR3 DNA reads TGTGCCAGCAGCTTAGAGGACAGTTTAGGAGAGACCCAGTACTTC.

The V gene is TRBV3-1 (or the pseudogene TRBV3-2), the J gene TRBJ1-5; tentative D call: TRBD1 (5 bases). The CDR3 length is 13 residues. Germline V gene lookup returns CDR1 LGHDT and CDR2 YNNKEL (reference sequence). V was trimmed by 4 bases and J by 9 bases, leaving 13 bases between them. The CDR3 reads CASSRGDGPPQHF. The CDR3 DNA reads as TGTGCCAGCAGCCGCGGGGACGGTCCGCCCCAGCATTTT.

The chain combines TRBV5-1 with TRBJ1-2; possible D gene TRBD1, 6 bases. This CDR3 is 11 amino acids long. V was clipped by 3 bases and J by 13 bases, with 13 bases between them. Germline V lookup: CDR1 SGHRS, CDR2 YFSETQ. The CDR3 is CASSWDTMVTF. CDR3 DNA sequence: TGCGCCAGCAGCTGGGACACAATGGTCACCTTC.

V usage is TRBV6-6 and J usage is TRBJ1-2, with D perhaps matching TRBD1 (6 bases). The CDR3 sequence is 15 residues long. Trimming removed 5 bases from V and 4 bases from J, with 17 bases in between. Germline V CDR1 and CDR2: MNHNY, SVGAGI (reference sequence). DNA for the CDR3: TGTGCCAGCAGTGTGGACAGCCAAGAGCTCTATGGCTACACCTTC. Its protein is CASSVDSQELYGYTF.

This clone was found a few times. V gene TRBV4-1 combines with J gene TRBJ2-1; 9 nucleotides match TRBD1. The length of the CDR3 is 16 residues. From germline, CDR1 is MGHRA and CDR2 YSYEKL. With 1 base clipped from V and 9 bases from J, the junction kept 10 bases outside the gene matches. CDR3 DNA sequence: TGCGCCAGCAGCCAAGCCGGGACAGGGAGTAGGGGTGAGCAGTTCTTC. Its translation: CASSQAGTGSRGEQFF.

This clone appeared once. The V call is TRBV2, the J call TRBJ2-7, with TRBD1 identical over 7 bases. The CDR3 sequence is 11 residues long. V trimming: 4 bases; J trimming: 10 bases; junction bases outside the gene matches: 4. Germline V gene sequence: CDR1 SNHLY, CDR2 FYNNEI. The CDR3 DNA is TGTGCCAGCAGTGCTCACAGGGGACAGTACTTC. It specifies CASSAHRGQYF.

DNA of the CDR3: TGTGCCAGCAGCCAAGAAATGTTGCGGGGTGGTGAGCAGTTCTTC. Translating gives CASSQEMLRGGEQFF. The J gene is TRBJ2-1, the V gene TRBV3-1 (or the pseudogene TRBV3-2), with D perhaps matching TRBD2 (6 bases). The CDR3 consists of 15 residues. Germline CDR1 and CDR2: LGHDT and YNNKEL (reference sequence). V was trimmed by 0 bases and J by 9 bases, leaving 15 bases between them.

This chain links TRBV4-1 with TRBJ2-1, with D possibly being TRBD1 (6 bases). The CDR3 has 16 residues. V was clipped by 4 bases and J by 2 bases, with 15 bases between them. Per germline, CDR1 MGHRA and CDR2 YSYEKL. The CDR3 loop reads CASSPLPGQTYNEQFF. CDR3 in DNA: TGCGCCAGCAGCCCCCTCCCCGGACAGACCTACAATGAGCAGTTCTTC.

V gene TRBV15 combines with J gene TRBJ1-4, with D tentatively TRBD1 (5 bases). The CDR3 has 17 residues. Trimming took off 0 bases at V and 7 bases at J, with 18 bases between the two ends. CDR1 is LNHNV, CDR2 YYDKDF, per germline (reference sequence). The CDR3 DNA follows: TGTGCCACCAGCAGAGATCCCCAGAGGCGGGGCGGTGAAAAACTGTTTTTT. Translating it yields CATSRDPQRRGGEKLFF.

This chain joins TRBV7-9 and TRBJ2-1, with D perhaps matching TRBD2 (7 bases). The germline V gene encodes CDR1 SEHNR and CDR2 FQNEAQ (reference sequence). The CDR3 covers 15 residues. V was shortened by 2 bases and J by 5 bases, with 13 bases between the two germline ends. The chain's CDR3 is CASSLLGGPDNEQFF. The CDR3, as DNA: TGTGCCAGCAGCTTATTGGGGGGGCCCGACAATGAGCAGTTCTTC.